This TCR beta chain derives from a study of shared clonotypes between healthy human individuals. Points from the study as a whole: At large depth, rarefaction still showed sorted-subset sequencing to be incomplete. It was the non-shared clonotypes that had lower generation probabilities than clonotypes shared by all four donors. Memory subsets had estimated richness that was generally smaller than that of naive subsets.

Sequencing was performed with immunoSEQ multiplex PCR; in TCRdb, only in-frame clones are kept and a portion is missing. The sample gives about 2.4 million clones, approximately 94% of which show up once; more than 0.35% is in the top ten. V was cut by 0 bases and J by 0 bases, with 13 bases left in between. There are 16 residues in the CDR3. CDR1 is GTSNPN and CDR2 is SVGIG in the germline V gene (reference sequence). Only Caucasian adults living in Nashville, Tennessee made up the donor group. As for this clone: Its antigen is unidentified.

The source is a man aged 18-30 years in good health. Some clones in this sample may be carry-over from other donors' samples. The chain is built from TRBV30 and TRBJ2-3, with a tentative D call TRBD1 (5 bases). The sequenced material came from naive CD4+ T cells from PBMCs. The subset here: CD45RA+ positively selected. CDR3 loop: CAWSVLGLTSTDTQYF. The CDR3 nucleotides read TGTGCCTGGAGTGTACTGGGGCTTACTAGCACAGATACGCAGTATTTT. Variable domain in full (rest from reference TRBV30 and TRBJ2-3): SQTIHQWPATLVQPVGSPLSLECTVEGTSNPNLYWYRQAAGRGLQLLFYSVGIGQISSEVPQNLSASRPQDRQFILSSKKLLLSDSGFYLCAWSVLGLTSTDTQYFGPGTRLTVL.